This TCR beta chain emerged from a study of shared clonotypes between healthy human individuals. V was pared by 5 bases and J by 1 base, with 5 bases of the junction left unmatched. From germline, CDR1 is SEHNR and CDR2 FQNEAQ (reference sequence). There are 15 residues in the CDR3. Libraries were prepared by immunoSEQ multiplex PCR; TCRdb keeps only in-frame clonotypes and omits some of them. Counted here are some 1,400,000 clones, 96% occurring once; the ten biggest clones make up approximately 1%. This TCR came from a young man in good health. The chain recombines TRBV7-9 with TRBJ2-5, with 9 bases fitting TRBD1. Sequenced: naive CD4+ T cells sorted from blood. Stated subset: CD45RA+ positively selected. In nucleotides, the CDR3 is TGTGCCAGCAGCCTCCGGGACAGGGCCCAAGAGACCCAGTACTTC. Amino acid sequence: CASSLRDRAQETQYF. Full variable domain (remainder filled in from reference TRBV7-9 and TRBJ2-5): DTGVSQNPRHKITKRGQNVTFRCDPISEHNRLYWYRQTLGQGPEFLTYFQNEAQLEKSRLLSDRFSAERPKGSFSTLEIQRTEQGDSAMYLCASSLRDRAQETQYFGPGTRLLVL.